One and the same sample provided the 31 T cell receptor beta chains below, sequenced in a study of Graves' ophthalmopathy and Graves' hyperthyroidism. RNA transcripts provided the template for amplifying TCR beta CDR3 regions. An initial RT-PCR round employing HTBI primers preceded a second-round multiplex PCR. TCRdb re-analysed the multiplex PCR reads in MiXCR, keeping a single row per CDR3 protein. The data contain 300,000 to 400,000 distinct CDR3 sequences, about a sixth of them seen just once; the ten biggest clones take up roughly 2.6%. Sequenced input: peripheral blood. Every receptor here comes from an adult woman with stable Graves' hyperthyroidism.

The sample holds many counts of this clonotype. V is TRBV7-9 and J is TRBJ2-5; perhaps TRBD2 as D (5 bases). Per the germline V gene, CDR1 is SEHNR and CDR2 is FQNEAQ (reference sequence). Trimming shortened V by 5 bases and J by 5 bases, and 18 bases separated the two germline ends. This CDR3 comprises 15 residues. As DNA, the CDR3 is TGTGCCAGCAGCGAACCGACGGGATTTTACGAGACCCAGTACTTC. This codes for CASSEPTGFYETQYF.

The chain couples TRBV18 to TRBJ1-2; TRBD1 aligns across 7 bases. CDR3 length equals 17 residues. Germline CDR1 KGHSH, CDR2 LQKENI. Unmatched junction bases numbered 14, after V lost 0 bases and J lost 7 bases. CDR3 in DNA: TGTGCCAGCTCACCACCCATCATAAGGGGGCGTTTTGGTGGCTACACCTTC. This translates into CASSPPIIRGRFGGYTF.

This clonotype was recorded at least ten times. The rearrangement joins TRBV19 to TRBJ1-2; D is ambiguous. CDR1 is LNHDA and CDR2 is SQIVND in the germline V gene (reference sequence). The ends were cut back, 3 bases at V and 4 bases at J, with 12 bases in the middle. CDR3 length: 14 residues. CDR3 DNA: TGTGCCAGTAGTATGCCCTGGGCGAGCTATGGCTACACCTTC. This sequence encodes CASSMPWASYGYTF.

Concerning this clonotype: A much more abundant neighbour one base away suggests this may be a read error. V gene TRBV5-1 combines with J gene TRBJ1-1; D not resolved. The CDR3 loop spans 15 amino acids. The germline V gene has CDR1 SGHRS and CDR2 YFSETQ. The CDR3 is CASSLWSGLDTESFF. In DNA form, the CDR3 reads TGCGCCAGCAGCCTGTGGAGTGGGTTAGACACTGAATCTTTCTTT.

This sequence joins TRBV12-3 or TRBV12-4 and TRBJ1-5; the D gene is possibly TRBD1 (6 bases). The CDR3 contains 14 residues. V was cut by 3 bases and J by 5 bases, with 11 bases left in between. The CDR3 loop is CASSFGGVDQPQHF. As DNA, the CDR3 is TGTGCCAGCAGTTTTGGGGGCGTGGATCAGCCCCAGCATTTT.

This chain joins TRBV24-1 and TRBJ1-4; 7 bases are a match to TRBD1. J was trimmed by 5 bases and V by 2 bases; bases with no gene match: 4. Germline V gene sequence: CDR1 KGHDR, CDR2 SFDVKD. This CDR3 is built from 15 residues. The chain's CDR3 is CATSDSRGGNEKLFF. The DNA of the CDR3 is TGTGCCACCAGTGATTCCAGGGGGGGGAATGAAAAACTGTTTTTT.

This rearrangement joins TRBV19 to TRBJ1-5, with TRBD1 as a possible D gene (6 bases). The length of the CDR3 is 16 residues. V was cut by 0 bases and J by 1 base, with 10 bases left in between. Germline-derived CDR1 and CDR2 are LNHDA and SQIVND (reference sequence). The chain's CDR3 is CASSIDRGASNQPQHF. The DNA for the CDR3 is TGTGCCAGTAGTATAGACAGGGGCGCGAGCAATCAGCCCCAGCATTTT. The full variable domain, completed using reference TRBV19 and TRBJ1-5, is DGGITQSPKYLFRKEGQNVTLSCEQNLNHDAMYWYRQDPGQGLRLIYYSQIVNDFQKGDIAEGYSVSREKKESFPLTVTSAQKNPTAFYLCASSIDRGASNQPQHFGDGTRLSIL.

This clonotype came up many times. J is TRBJ2-7 and V is TRBV12-5; 10 bases are shared with TRBD1. The germline V gene has CDR1 LGHNT and CDR2 FRNRAP. CDR3 length: 12 amino acids. With V trimmed by 6 bases and J by 5 bases, 1 base remained unmatched. CDR3: CASGTGGDEQYF. The CDR3 DNA follows: TGTGCTAGTGGGACAGGGGGCGACGAGCAGTACTTC.

Ten or more counts support this clonotype. The J gene is TRBJ2-7, the V gene TRBV12-3 or TRBV12-4, with TRBD2 matching 10 bases. V was clipped by 3 bases and J by 7 bases; unmatched bases: 6. The CDR3 length is 14 residues. The DNA for the CDR3 is TGTGCCAGCAGTTTCCTAGCGGGAGCTTTAGAGCAGTACTTC. It is translated as CASSFLAGALEQYF.

This clonotype was seen at least ten times. This chain connects TRBV28 to TRBJ2-7; 9 bases are shared with TRBD1. The J segment lost 6 bases and the V segment lost 6 bases, leaving 9 bases of the junction unmatched. Germline assignment: CDR1 MDHEN and CDR2 SYDVKM. The CDR3 is 14 residues long. The CDR3 here is CASRTRDRVFEQYF. The CDR3 DNA reads TGTGCCAGCAGAACCCGGGACAGGGTGTTCGAGCAGTACTTC.

This clonotype was counted between two and nine times. The rearrangement joins TRBV5-1 to TRBJ2-5; 14 bases agree with TRBD2. V was clipped by 4 bases and J by 2 bases; unmatched bases: 7. The CDR3 extends over 17 amino acids. Looked up from germline, CDR1 is SGHRS and CDR2 is YFSETQ. CDR3 protein: CASSTGLAGGFQETQYF. In DNA, the CDR3 is TGCGCCAGCAGCACAGGACTAGCGGGAGGATTTCAAGAGACCCAGTACTTC.

With respect to this clonotype: This may be a read error, as it is one base from a much larger clone. As the CDR3 is not closed by the conserved phenylalanine or tryptophan, this likely results from a read error. V and J are TRBV6-1 and TRBJ1-1, with no clear D. The CDR3 spans 13 residues. Trimming left V 5 bases short and J 1 base short, with 8 bases between. The germline CDR1 and CDR2 sequences are MNHNS and SASEGT. CDR3 nucleotides: TGTGCCAGCAGTAGGCCACAGAACACTGAAGCTTTCTTG. Its translation is CASSRPQNTEAFL.

There are many counts of this clonotype. The chain recombines TRBV20-1 with TRBJ1-2; D gene ambiguous. CDR3 length: 13 amino acids. CDR1 is DFQATT and CDR2 is SNEGSKA in the germline V gene (reference sequence). V was clipped by 3 bases and J by 4 bases, with 12 bases between them. The CDR3 sequence: CSARRPTSYGYTF. For the CDR3, the DNA is TGCAGTGCTAGGAGACCGACCAGCTATGGCTACACCTTC.

This clonotype was recorded at least ten times. The rearrangement uses TRBV28 and TRBJ2-7; 9 nucleotides line up with TRBD1. With 5 bases clipped from V and 0 bases from J, the junction kept 2 bases outside the gene matches. The CDR3 extends over 14 amino acids. Germline V gene lookup returns CDR1 MDHEN and CDR2 SYDVKM. CDR3 region: CASSTTGGSYEQYF. As DNA, the CDR3 is TGTGCCAGCAGTACGACAGGGGGCTCCTACGAGCAGTACTTC.

This clonotype has a count of ten or more. The V and J genes are TRBV2 and TRBJ2-7, with 10 bases aligning to TRBD2. Germline V CDR1 and CDR2: SNHLY, FYNNEI. This CDR3 comprises 14 residues. V gave up 8 bases and J gave up 2 bases; unmatched junction bases: 6. The CDR3 reads CASSGLAVTYEQYF. The DNA of the CDR3 is TGTGCCAGCTCAGGACTAGCGGTTACCTACGAGCAGTACTTC.

CDR3 sequence reads: CASSLQLQETQYF. CDR3 bases: TGTGCCAGCAGCTTACAGCTCCAAGAGACCCAGTACTTC. This chain links TRBV7-2 with TRBJ2-5; D is undetermined. V lost 2 bases and J lost 1, with 5 bases in between. The CDR3 consists of 13 residues. The germline V gene has CDR1 SGHTA and CDR2 FQGNSA.

This clonotype was counted at least ten times. This sequence joins TRBV28 and TRBJ1-1; maybe TRBD1 (5 bases). Germline assignment: CDR1 MDHEN and CDR2 SYDVKM. CDR3 length equals 11 residues. Trimming removed 7 bases at V and 7 bases at J, with 10 bases between. In DNA form, the CDR3 reads TGTGCCAGCACCTGGGGGGTTGAAGCTTTCTTT. It yields the protein CASTWGVEAFF.

This clonotype was detected ten times or more. V usage is TRBV27 and J usage is TRBJ2-2; perhaps TRBD2 as D (6 bases). The V and J ends lost 2 bases and 3 bases respectively, with 13 bases between them. Germline CDR1 reads MNHEY; CDR2 reads SMNVEV (reference sequence). The CDR3 has 16 amino acids. As DNA, the CDR3 is TGTGCCAGCAGTTTAGGTGGCGGGATAGACACCGGGGAGCTGTTTTTT. Translation gives CASSLGGGIDTGELFF.

Comments on this clonotype: The junction differs from germline at one of its ends, possibly a read error. CDR3 region: CSSSITPSGGSYNEQFF. The DNA of the CDR3 is TGTTCCAGTAGTATAACCCCTAGCGGTGGCTCCTACAATGAGCAGTTCTTC. J is TRBJ2-1 and V is TRBV19, with 7 bases aligning to TRBD2. CDR1 and CDR2 (germline): LNHDA, SQIVND (reference sequence). The CDR3 has 17 residues.

There are many counts of this clonotype. The chain uses TRBV14 and TRBJ2-7; possibly TRBD1 or TRBD2 for D (5 bases each). The germline V and J ends were trimmed by 4 bases and 6 bases, with 10 bases remaining between them. This CDR3 is 12 amino acids long. The germline V gene encodes CDR1 SGHDN and CDR2 FVKESK. The CDR3 DNA is TGTGCCAGCAGCCCGTGGGGACGCGAGCAGTACTTC. Its translation is CASSPWGREQYF.

This clonotype was seen many times. The chain joins TRBV24-1 to TRBJ1-5; 11 bases agree with TRBD1. Unmatched junction bases numbered 7, after V lost 3 bases and J lost 7 bases. Germline values: CDR1 KGHDR, CDR2 SFDVKD. CDR3 length: 16 residues. The CDR3 spells CATSDGGTGGVQPQHF. The CDR3 DNA reads as TGTGCCACCAGTGATGGCGGGACAGGGGGAGTACAGCCCCAGCATTTT.

The rearrangement uses TRBV20-1 and TRBJ2-7; 10 positions agree with TRBD1. Trimming took 1 base from V and 1 from J; bases not matched to a gene: 4. CDR1 DFQATT and CDR2 SNEGSKA come from the germline V gene (reference sequence). There are 15 residues in the CDR3. This CDR3 is CSARVLGQGSYEQYF. DNA of the CDR3: TGCAGTGCTAGAGTACTGGGACAGGGGTCCTACGAGCAGTACTTC.

This clonotype was observed at least ten times. This CDR3 is CASSQAGDAYNEQFF. The DNA of the CDR3 is TGTGCCAGCAGTCAAGCGGGAGACGCATACAATGAGCAGTTCTTC. This chain uses TRBV27 with TRBJ2-1; 8 bases agree with TRBD2. The CDR3 has 15 amino acids. V dropped 5 bases and J dropped 4; count of bases not matched to a gene: 7. CDR1 is MNHEY and CDR2 is SMNVEV in the germline V gene (reference sequence).

The chain's CDR3 is CASSVLGGRHNEQYF. The CDR3, as DNA: TGTGCCAGCAGTGTTTTAGGGGGGCGACATAACGAGCAGTACTTC. The chain links TRBV2 to TRBJ2-7; D possibly matches TRBD1 or TRBD2 (6 bases each). Germline CDR1 reads SNHLY; CDR2 reads FYNNEI. The V and J ends lost 4 bases and 5 bases respectively, with 18 bases between them. CDR3 length equals 15 residues.

This clonotype was found many times. This chain joins TRBV19 and TRBJ1-1; the D is unclear. Trimming removed 3 bases from V and 4 bases from J, with 12 bases in between. Germline V gene sequence: CDR1 LNHDA, CDR2 SQIVND (reference sequence). The CDR3 runs 14 residues. CDR3 sequence: CASSISGGGTEAFF. The CDR3 DNA sequence: TGTGCCAGTAGTATTTCGGGAGGAGGCACTGAAGCTTTCTTT.

This clonotype appeared many times. The chain uses TRBV4-1 and TRBJ2-7; the D is unclear. Per germline, CDR1 MGHRA and CDR2 YSYEKL. V lost 4 bases to trimming and J lost 5 bases, with 9 bases between them. CDR3 length: 12 residues. The CDR3 region has the DNA TGCGCCAGCAGCCCCAGTGCGGACGAGCAGTACTTC. This codes for CASSPSADEQYF.

This clonotype was picked up many times. The chain recombines TRBV28 with TRBJ2-3; no reliable D call. The V end was cut by 5 bases, the J end by 1 base, with 19 bases between. Germline V gene sequence: CDR1 MDHEN, CDR2 SYDVKM. The CDR3 consists of 17 residues. The CDR3 loop is CASSVVSLGWGTDTQYF. The DNA of the CDR3 is TGTGCCAGCAGTGTGGTGTCTCTGGGGTGGGGCACAGATACGCAGTATTTT.

V and J are TRBV3-1 and TRBJ1-6; maybe TRBD1 (5 bases). The CDR3 covers 14 residues. Germline V gene data show CDR1 as LGHDT and CDR2 as YNNKEL (reference sequence). V shed 3 bases and J shed 7 bases, with 10 bases lying between them. In nucleotides, the CDR3 is TGTGCCAGCAGCCATCTCAGGGAGAATTCACCCCTCCACTTT. Its protein is CASSHLRENSPLHF.

This clonotype has only a few counts. The J gene is TRBJ2-2, the V gene TRBV9; possible D gene TRBD2, 6 bases. The germline V and J ends were trimmed by 0 bases and 2 bases, with 11 bases remaining between them. Germline CDR1 SGDLS, CDR2 YYNGEE. This CDR3 comprises 16 residues. The CDR3 nucleotides read TGTGCCAGCAGCGTAGCGAGCGGGTCAAACACCGGGGAGCTGTTTTTT. Encoded protein: CASSVASGSNTGELFF.

The sample holds many counts of this clonotype. This sequence joins TRBV27 and TRBJ2-4, with D perhaps TRBD2 (6 bases). Germline V gives CDR1 MNHEY, CDR2 SMNVEV (reference sequence). V lost 0 bases, J lost 6 bases, and 12 bases lay in between. The CDR3 consists of 15 residues. The CDR3 reads CASSLSSGAINIQYF. The CDR3 DNA reads as TGTGCCAGCAGTTTATCTTCGGGAGCTATAAACATTCAGTACTTC.

The table lists this clonotype with many counts. The V call is TRBV12-3 or TRBV12-4, the J call TRBJ2-7; TRBD2 aligns across 7 bases. Trimming cost V 3 bases and J 3 bases; bases outside gene matches: 5. CDR3 length: 14 amino acids. The CDR3 here is CASSFGLGSYEQYF. The CDR3 DNA reads TGTGCCAGCAGTTTTGGACTAGGGAGCTACGAGCAGTACTTC.